The 18 T cell receptor beta chains reported below all come from one sample, sequenced in a study of T cell repertoires in aging, cancer and after chemotherapy (dated by TCRdb to the late 2010s). TCR beta rearrangements were amplified from genomic DNA isolated from peripheral blood, not from sorted cells or RNA. These reads were obtained on an Illumina MiSeq. Rearranged TRB sequences spanning V, D and J segments were amplified in a multiplex touch-down PCR with a mixed TRB-A/B primer pool. TCRdb reworked the public reads: Q25 trimming with fastp, MiXCR clone assembly, productive beta chains retained. Rows are combined by CDR3 protein, so each entry shows the most common genes and DNA. For this sample there are around 1,600 distinct CDR3 sequences; 20% to 25% appear just once. Of the sample, roughly 7.1% is held by the ten largest clones. Sequenced: blood. These receptor sequences come from a human donor with a solid tumor.

By share of the sample, this clonotype is medium-sized. The chain carries TRBV19 and TRBJ1-1; D remains unclear. The V gene lost 2 bases and the J gene lost 0 bases, with 4 bases spanning the gap. There are 13 residues in the CDR3. Germline V gene data show CDR1 as LNHDA and CDR2 as SQIVND (reference sequence). CDR3 sequence (DNA): TGTGCCAGTAGTATACGAGTGAACACTGAAGCTTTCTTT. Encoded protein: CASSIRVNTEAFF.

This clonotype is termed medium-sized. The rearrangement uses TRBV10-2 and TRBJ1-1, with D tentatively TRBD1 (5 bases). The CDR3 extends over 14 amino acids. The germline V gene has CDR1 WSHSY and CDR2 SAAADI. Trimming cost V 0 bases and J 5 bases, with 10 bases left between them. CDR3 bases: TGCGCCAGCAGTGAGTCGGGGGGTAATACTGAAGCTTTCTTT. This gives the protein CASSESGGNTEAFF.

This clonotype is termed medium-sized. The chain employs TRBV5-1 and TRBJ1-2; the match to TRBD1 covers 9 bases. Losses at the gene ends were 0 bases for V and 6 bases for J; bases not matched to a gene: 3. The CDR3 covers 14 residues. Germline V lookup: CDR1 SGHRS, CDR2 YFSETQ. This CDR3 reads CASSLGQGDHGYTF. CDR3 DNA sequence: TGCGCCAGCAGCTTGGGACAGGGGGATCATGGCTACACCTTC.

This clonotype was observed a few times. In DNA, the CDR3 is TGCAGTGCCAGGAGATTTGGCTCCTACAATGAGCAGTTCTTC. The encoded protein is CSARRFGSYNEQFF. J is TRBJ2-1 and V is TRBV20-1; D unresolved. The germline V and J ends were trimmed by 6 bases and 0 bases, with 12 bases remaining between them. The CDR3 totals 14 residues. CDR1 and CDR2 (germline): DFQATT, SNEGSKA (reference sequence).

By sample share, this clonotype is medium-sized (0.01 to 0.1%). The chain uses TRBV11-2 and TRBJ1-6, with 8 bases that match TRBD1. Germline V gene sequence: CDR1 SGHAT, CDR2 FQNNGV. V gave up 0 bases and J gave up 9 bases; unmatched junction bases: 4. The length of the CDR3 is 15 residues. CDR3 nucleotide sequence: TGTGCCAGCAGCTTAGAATACAGGGGGGCTTCACCCCTCCACTTT. Translated: CASSLEYRGASPLHF.

This clonotype is labeled as medium-sized (0.01 to 0.1%). This chain uses TRBV6-2 or TRBV6-3 with TRBJ2-7, with 16 bases lining up with TRBD2. V gave up 6 bases and J gave up 4 bases; unmatched junction bases: 6. The CDR3 consists of 16 residues. The germline gives CDR1 MNHEY, CDR2 SVGEGT. The CDR3 here is CASSGTSGRASYEQYF. The CDR3 nucleotides are TGTGCCAGCAGCGGGACTAGCGGGAGGGCCTCTTACGAGCAGTACTTC.

This clonotype was seen once. V gene TRBV20-1 combines with J gene TRBJ2-1, with 7 bases matching TRBD2. The ends lost 5 bases at V and 3 bases at J; junction bases unmatched: 7. Germline CDR1 reads DFQATT; CDR2 reads SNEGSKA (reference sequence). The CDR3 contains 14 residues. The CDR3 loop is CSAPTAGDYNEQFF. DNA for the CDR3: TGCAGTGCTCCCACCGCGGGGGACTACAATGAGCAGTTCTTC.

This clonotype occurred a few times. This sequence joins TRBV7-9 and TRBJ1-1; D not resolved. CDR3 size: 13 residues. V shed 1 base and J shed 8 bases, with 11 bases lying between them. Germline V gene data show CDR1 as SEHNR and CDR2 as FQNEAQ (reference sequence). The CDR3, as DNA: TGTGCCAGCAGCTTAGGTGAGGTCGGAGAAGCTTTCTTT. This translates into CASSLGEVGEAFF.

The rearrangement joins TRBV19 to TRBJ2-3; 7 bases are shared with TRBD2. From germline, CDR1 is LNHDA and CDR2 SQIVND (reference sequence). CDR3 size: 16 residues. The V segment lost 4 bases and the J segment 5 bases; nucleotides outside the gene matches: 12. CDR3 DNA: TGTGCCAGTAGTAGCGGGGGAGCCGTTTGGGTAGATACGCAGTATTTT. Amino acid sequence: CASSSGGAVWVDTQYF. Combining the CDR3 with reference TRBV19 and TRBJ2-3 gives the whole variable domain DGGITQSPKYLFRKEGQNVTLSCEQNLNHDAMYWYRQDPGQGLRLIYYSQIVNDFQKGDIAEGYSVSREKKESFPLTVTSAQKNPTAFYLCASSSGGAVWVDTQYFGPGTRLTVL.

V is TRBV10-2 and J is TRBJ1-1; D gene ambiguous. The CDR3 spans 14 residues. Trimming stripped 0 bases from V and 4 bases from J, with 9 bases between. CDR1 and CDR2 (germline): WSHSY, SAAADI. CDR3 nucleotides: TGCGCCAGCAGTGAGTCGATGGAGGGCACTGAAGCTTTCTTT. This encodes CASSESMEGTEAFF.

This clonotype is large by share. The gene calls are TRBV7-2 and TRBJ2-3; the match to TRBD2 covers 8 bases. Germline V gene sequence: CDR1 SGHTA, CDR2 FQGNSA. This CDR3 contains 14 residues. Losses at the gene ends were 4 bases for V and 6 bases for J; bases not matched to a gene: 6. This CDR3 reads CASSSHGLADTQYF. The DNA of the CDR3 is TGTGCCAGCAGCTCTCATGGACTAGCCGATACGCAGTATTTT.

In this sample, this clonotype is medium-sized (0.01 to 0.1%). The chain couples TRBV5-6 to TRBJ2-5, with D perhaps matching TRBD1 (5 bases). CDR3 length: 14 residues. Trimming cost V 0 bases and J 5 bases, with 11 bases left between them. Looked up from germline, CDR1 is SGHDT and CDR2 is YYEEEE. The chain's CDR3 is CASSLVSGMETQYF. The CDR3 DNA sequence: TGTGCCAGCAGCTTGGTGTCAGGGATGGAGACCCAGTACTTC. The complete variable domain, with remaining parts taken from reference TRBV5-6 and TRBJ2-5, reads DAGVTQSPTHLIKTRGQQVTLRCSPKSGHDTVSWYQQALGQGPQFIFQYYEEEERQRGNFPDRFSGHQFPNYSSELNVNALLLGDSALYLCASSLVSGMETQYFGPGTRLLVL.

This clonotype rates as medium-sized. The gene calls are TRBV20-1 and TRBJ1-1, with D unresolved. The CDR3 has 11 amino acids. With 6 bases removed from V and 6 bases from J, the gap between germline ends came to 11 bases. Germline V lookup: CDR1 DFQATT, CDR2 SNEGSKA (reference sequence). The CDR3 bases are TGCAGTGCGGTAGAGGTTGCTGAAGCTTTCTTT. It specifies CSAVEVAEAFF.

This clonotype was counted only a few times. The J gene is TRBJ2-1, the V gene TRBV28; 10 bases align to TRBD2. V shed 3 bases, J shed 3 bases, and the junction held 5 bases outside the gene matches. The CDR3 length is 16 residues. Germline loops: CDR1 MDHEN, CDR2 SYDVKM. The CDR3 bases are TGTGCCAGCAGTTTCGGCCTAGCGGGAGACTACAATGAGCAGTTCTTC. This encodes CASSFGLAGDYNEQFF.

The V gene is TRBV20-1, the J gene TRBJ2-1; 9 bases line up with TRBD1. The V gene end was trimmed by 0 bases and the J gene end by 8 bases; junction bases not matched to a gene: 11. The germline V gene encodes CDR1 DFQATT and CDR2 SNEGSKA (reference sequence). The CDR3 consists of 16 residues. CDR3 in DNA: TGCAGTGCTAGAGATCTCGGGACAGGGTTTTCGGATGAGCAGTTCTTC. It encodes CSARDLGTGFSDEQFF.

The chain couples TRBV12-3 or TRBV12-4 to TRBJ1-1, with 8 bases identical to TRBD1. This CDR3 comprises 15 residues. The V gene end was trimmed by 1 base and the J gene end by 0 bases; junction bases not matched to a gene: 1. CDR3 residues: CASSLGDRLNTEAFF. The CDR3 DNA follows: TGTGCCAGCAGTTTAGGGGACAGGTTGAACACTGAAGCTTTCTTT.

V usage is TRBV20-1 and J usage is TRBJ2-5; TRBD2 matches 15 bases. Germline values: CDR1 DFQATT, CDR2 SNEGSKA (reference sequence). The CDR3 sequence is 17 residues long. V was clipped by 4 bases and J by 4 bases; unmatched bases: 10. Here the CDR3 DNA reads TGCAGTGCTATTATCGGACTAGCGGGAGGGCCATCAGAGACCCAGTACTTC. Translation: CSAIIGLAGGPSETQYF.

The chain carries TRBV5-1 and TRBJ1-1; TRBD1 is a possible D gene (5 bases). This CDR3 has 16 residues. V lost 0 bases and J 0 bases, leaving 12 bases between the germline ends. Germline loops: CDR1 SGHRS, CDR2 YFSETQ. CDR3 coding DNA: TGCGCCAGCAGCTTGGCGTTCGGGGCCATGAACACTGAAGCTTTCTTT. Translation: CASSLAFGAMNTEAFF.